The 7 T cell receptor beta chains presented below share a single source sample, sequenced in a study of blood T cell repertoires in COVID-19 (TCRdb year 2020). Library preparation employed the immunoSEQ multiplex PCR assay. This is the immuneACCESS table as TCRdb keeps it, with only in-frame sequences that have V and J called. A part of the clones is gone; compared with another copy, unresolved V genes explain less than half, and the rest is unexplained. This sample gives over 85,000 clones in total; approximately 90% of them show up just once. The biggest ten clones account for roughly 3.3% of the sample. Sequenced: peripheral blood. All receptors come from a woman aged 45 to 65 with acute or convalescent COVID-19.

The V call is TRBV5-4, the J call TRBJ1-3; D is perhaps TRBD1 (5 bases). The CDR3 loop spans 17 amino acids. Germline-derived CDR1 and CDR2 are SGHNT and YYREEE (reference sequence). V shed 3 bases and J shed 0 bases, with 16 bases lying between them. CDR3 sequence reads: CASSSGFGAASGNTIYF. The CDR3 nucleotides read TGTGCCAGCAGCTCTGGATTTGGGGCTGCCTCTGGAAACACCATATATTTT.

The chain carries TRBV11-2 and TRBJ2-2, with D possibly TRBD2 on 6 matching bases. The germline V and J ends were trimmed by 4 bases and 0 bases, with 21 bases remaining between them. This CDR3 spans 19 amino acids. CDR1 and CDR2 from the germline V gene are SGHAT and FQNNGV. The CDR3 nucleotides read TGTGCCAGCAGCTCCCTGCGAGGAGCGGGCCCAGCGAACACCGGGGAGCTGTTTTTT. This sequence encodes CASSSLRGAGPANTGELFF.

This rearrangement joins TRBV5-1 to TRBJ2-2; 7 bases align to TRBD2. V lost 7 bases and J lost 4; bases outside the gene matches: 10. This CDR3 is 15 amino acids long. CDR1 is SGHRS and CDR2 is YFSETQ in the germline V gene. The CDR3 reads CASVNGRAGTGELFF. The CDR3 coding sequence is TGCGCCAGCGTAAATGGGAGGGCCGGCACCGGGGAGCTGTTTTTT.

CDR3 bases: TGTGCCAGCAGCCAAGTCACCAGGGCCTATGGCTACACCTTC. Translated: CASSQVTRAYGYTF. The gene calls are TRBV3-1 (or the pseudogene TRBV3-2) and TRBJ1-2; TRBD1 might be the D (5 bases). This CDR3 comprises 14 residues. Germline loops: CDR1 LGHDT, CDR2 YNNKEL (reference sequence). Trimming left V 1 base short and J 4 bases short, with 10 bases between.

The chain links TRBV7-6 to TRBJ1-1; D unresolved. The CDR3 is 16 amino acids. Trimming removed 1 base from V and 0 bases from J, with 12 bases in between. Germline V CDR1 and CDR2: SGHVS, FNYEAQ. The CDR3 region has the DNA TGTGCCAGCAGCTTAGTCTCATCTGCTATGAACACTGAAGCTTTCTTT. Translated, it gives CASSLVSSAMNTEAFF. The whole variable domain, remainder taken from reference TRBV7-6 and TRBJ1-1, is GAGVSQSPRYKVTKRGQDVALRCDPISGHVSLYWYRQALGQGPEFLTYFNYEAQQDKSGLPNDRFSAERPEGSISTLTIQRTEQRDSAMYRCASSLVSSAMNTEAFFGQGTRLTVV.

V gene TRBV4-1 combines with J gene TRBJ2-1; 7 bases map to TRBD1. This CDR3 has 15 amino acids. Germline V gene sequence: CDR1 MGHRA, CDR2 YSYEKL. The trim removed 1 base at V and 3 bases at J, leaving 3 bases unmatched. The CDR3 bases are TGCGCCAGCAGCCAAGGAGGGGACAGCTACAATGAGCAGTTCTTC. Encoded protein: CASSQGGDSYNEQFF.

DNA of the CDR3: TGTGCCAGCAGCCCGAGACAAAGCTCTGGAAACACCATATATTTT. It translates to CASSPRQSSGNTIYF. The chain joins TRBV11-2 to TRBJ1-3; D is uncertain. V gave up 5 bases and J gave up 0 bases, with 11 bases separating them. The CDR3 has 15 amino acids. Per germline, CDR1 SGHAT and CDR2 FQNNGV.